This is a list of T cell receptor beta chains from one sample in a study of cytomegalovirus exposure and HLA in healthy donors. Profiling relied on immunoSEQ multiplex PCR, and the TCRdb table lists in-frame clones only, not all of them. Of some 150,000 clones listed, over 80% are singletons. The sequencing sample was made of PBMCs. Receptors were obtained from a woman aged 18-29 years in good health and CMV-seronegative. Each CDR3 is given with its conserved first and last residue. The D gene is left open where the match is weak. The listing skips clone size in some rows; elsewhere it reads once, few, many or a size class.

TRBD1	TRBV6-7	NA	TRBJ1-1	TGTGCCAGCAGTTCCGACAGGGGGCACAACTTGAACACTGAAGCTTTCTTT	CASSSDRGHNLNTEAFF
NA	TRBV5-4	NA	TRBJ2-7	TGTGCCAGCAGCTTGGCGGGTCGTCCGGGGAACGAGCAGTACTTC	CASSLAGRPGNEQYF
TRBD1	TRBV10-2	NA	TRBJ1-2	TGCGCCAGCAGTGGGACAGGGCTTTCAGGCTACACCTTC	CASSGTGLSGYTF
TRBD1	TRBV19	few	TRBJ2-7	TGTGCCAGTAGCAACCGGGACAGGGGGTTTGGAGAGCAGTACTTC	CASSNRDRGFGEQYF
TRBD1	TRBV5-8	NA	TRBJ1-2	TGTGCCAGCAGCCGGTCCGGGACAGCAATCTATGGCTACACCTTC	CASSRSGTAIYGYTF
NA	TRBV6-4	few	TRBJ1-2	TGTGCCAGCAGTGACAACGGGGCGGGGGGCTACACCTTC	CASSDNGAGGYTF
TRBD1	TRBV7-9	NA	TRBJ2-7	TGTGCCAGCAGCTTACAGGGGGCAACCTACGAGCAGTACTTC	CASSLQGATYEQYF
TRBD2	TRBV6-5	few	TRBJ2-2	TGTGCCAGCACCCAGGGACTAGGGTTCACCGGGGAGCTGTTTTTT	CASTQGLGFTGELFF
TRBD1	TRBV11-2	once	TRBJ2-7	TGTGCCAGCAGCTCACCCGGGACAGGGGCCTACGAGCAGTACTTC	CASSSPGTGAYEQYF
TRBD2	TRBV28	few	TRBJ2-5	TGTGCCAGCAGTTTGGGGCGGGGGGCCCAACAAGAGACCCAGTACTTC	CASSLGRGAQQETQYF
TRBD1	TRBV5-4	NA	TRBJ2-1	TGTGCCAGCAGCGCTGGGACAGCAAGCTCCTACAATGAGCAGTTCTTC	CASSAGTASSYNEQFF
NA	TRBV5-6	NA	TRBJ1-1	TGTGCCAGCAGGCTTTTCAGCGGCACTGAAGCTTTCTTT	CASRLFSGTEAFF
NA	TRBV5-4	NA	TRBJ2-3	TGTGCCAGCAGCTTGTACACGGGGGATACGCAGTATTTT	CASSLYTGDTQYF
NA	TRBV19	NA	TRBJ1-2	TGTGCCAGTACTCTGGAGGCTAACTATGGCTACACCTTC	CASTLEANYGYTF
TRBD1	TRBV28	NA	TRBJ2-5	TGTGCCAGCAGTCCGAGTCACACCGGGACAGGCGAGACCCAGTACTTC	CASSPSHTGTGETQYF
TRBD1	TRBV11-2	few	TRBJ1-5	TGTGCCAGCAGCTTAGGGACAGGGGATCAGCCCCAGCATTTT	CASSLGTGDQPQHF
NA	TRBV29-1	NA	TRBJ2-5	TGCAGCGTTGATCAGGGGTGGGAGACCCAGTACTTC	CSVDQGWETQYF
NA	TRBV4-2	NA	TRBJ1-2	TGTGCCAGCAGCCAAGTCAGGGTGGAGGGCTACACCTTC	CASSQVRVEGYTF
TRBD2	TRBV5-1	few	TRBJ2-1	TGCGCCAGCGGGGAAACTAGCGGGAAATACAATGAGCAGTTCTTC	CASGETSGKYNEQFF
NA	TRBV9	NA	TRBJ1-1	TGTGCCAGCAGCGTAGGTGGTGGAGCGTGGAACACTGAAGCTTTCTTT	CASSVGGGAWNTEAFF
TRBD2	TRBV2	NA	TRBJ2-1	TGTGCCAGCAAAGGACTAGCGGGGGAGCAGTTCTTC	CASKGLAGEQFF
TRBD1	TRBV5-1	NA	TRBJ1-1	TGCGCCAGCAGCTTGGGCCCTCGGACAGGGGTCACTGAAGCTTTCTTT	CASSLGPRTGVTEAFF
NA	TRBV7-9	NA	TRBJ2-5	TGTGCCAGCAGCCCCCCAGGCCAAGAGACCCAGTACTTC	CASSPPGQETQYF
NA	TRBV7-6	NA	TRBJ1-6	TGTGCCAGCAGCCCCCGGTTTTCCTATAATTCACCCCTCCACTTT	CASSPRFSYNSPLHF
NA	TRBV18	NA	TRBJ2-5	TGTGCCAGCTCACCGAGTATTGGCGGCGAAGAGACCCAGTACTTC	CASSPSIGGEETQYF
TRBD1	TRBV7-2	NA	TRBJ2-7	TGTGCCAGCAGCCGACAGGGTTCCTACGAGCAGTACTTC	CASSRQGSYEQYF
TRBD1	TRBV19	NA	TRBJ2-2	TGTGCCAGTAGTATTACAGTGTCAGGAGGATCTGGGACAGCCTGGACCGGGGAGCTGTTTTTT	CASSITVSGGSGTAWTGELFF
NA	TRBV5-5	NA	TRBJ1-1	TGTGCCAGCAGCTTGGAAGGGGCTGGCACTGAAGCTTTCTTT	CASSLEGAGTEAFF
NA	TRBV11-3	NA	TRBJ2-3	TGTGCCAGCAGCTTCTACAGGGCCGGAGATACGCAGTATTTT	CASSFYRAGDTQYF
NA	TRBV19	NA	TRBJ1-5	TGTGCCAGTAGTGTCTCAGGGGGCAATCAGCCCCAGCATTTT	CASSVSGGNQPQHF
NA	TRBV6-1	NA	TRBJ2-6	TGTGCCAGCAGTGACCGGGGAAACTCTGGGGCCAACGTCCTGACTTTC	CASSDRGNSGANVLTF
NA	TRBV10-1	NA	TRBJ2-1	TGCGCCAGCAGTTTCCAGGGTGGTGAGCAGTTCTTC	CASSFQGGEQFF